This TCR beta chain was identified in a study of blood T cell repertoires in COVID-19. Authors' data handling: Amplifying reference gene primers gave estimates of nucleated cell counts. Sequenced by immunoSEQ multiplex PCR; TCRdb stores in-frame clones only, minus some. V and J calls and clone size are copied from that table; D and trimming were computed from the DNA. The data show approximately 210,000 clones, 80% seen once. The study recruited people aged about 18 to 90 years across under 25 US areas. Cohort assignment relied on participant-reported clinical history. Germline lookup yields CDR1 ENHRY and CDR2 SYGVKD. The CDR3 loop spans 15 amino acids. V was pared by 2 bases and J by 2 bases, with 4 bases of the junction left unmatched.

The specimen was PBMCs or T cells enriched from blood (not recorded which). The V gene is TRBV10-3, the J gene TRBJ1-1, with 8 positions matching TRBD1. The receptor was isolated from a man younger than 40 with acute COVID-19. CDR3 protein: CAISEGQGVNTEAFF. CDR3 sequence (DNA): TGTGCCATCAGTGAGGGACAGGGAGTAAACACTGAAGCTTTCTTT.